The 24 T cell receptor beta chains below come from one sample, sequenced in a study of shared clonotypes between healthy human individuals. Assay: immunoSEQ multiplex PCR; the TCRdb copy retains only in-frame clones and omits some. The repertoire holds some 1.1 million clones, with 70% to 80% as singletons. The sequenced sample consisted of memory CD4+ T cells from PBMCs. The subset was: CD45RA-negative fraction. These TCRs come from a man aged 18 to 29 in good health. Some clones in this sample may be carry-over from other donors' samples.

CDR3 region: CASSVTGVLETQYF. The DNA for the CDR3 is TGTGCCAGCAGCGTAACAGGGGTGCTGGAGACCCAGTACTTC. V and J are TRBV9 and TRBJ2-5; 7 bases match TRBD1. V trimming: 1 base; J trimming: 5 bases; junction bases outside the gene matches: 5. The CDR3 covers 14 residues. CDR1 is SGDLS and CDR2 is YYNGEE in the germline V gene.

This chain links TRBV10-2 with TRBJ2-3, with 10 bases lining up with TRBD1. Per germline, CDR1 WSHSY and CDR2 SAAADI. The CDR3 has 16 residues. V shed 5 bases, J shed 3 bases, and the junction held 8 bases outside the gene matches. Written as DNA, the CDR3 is TGCGCCAGCAGTAGCCGGGACAGGGGAGGAACAGATACGCAGTATTTT. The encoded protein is CASSSRDRGGTDTQYF.

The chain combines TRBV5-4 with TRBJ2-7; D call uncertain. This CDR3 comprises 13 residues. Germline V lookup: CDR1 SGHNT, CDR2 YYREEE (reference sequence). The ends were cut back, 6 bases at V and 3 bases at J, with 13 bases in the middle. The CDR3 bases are TGTGCCAGCAAAGACTCTAGGAACTACGAGCAGTACTTC. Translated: CASKDSRNYEQYF.

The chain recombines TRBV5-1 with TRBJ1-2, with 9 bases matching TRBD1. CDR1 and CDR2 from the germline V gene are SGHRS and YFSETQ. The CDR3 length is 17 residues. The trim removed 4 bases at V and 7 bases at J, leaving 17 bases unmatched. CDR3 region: CASSNEPDRGIRSGYTF. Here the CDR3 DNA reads TGCGCCAGCAGCAACGAGCCAGACAGGGGGATCCGGTCTGGCTACACCTTC.

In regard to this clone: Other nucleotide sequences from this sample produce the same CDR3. CDR3 protein: CASSTGLAAYNEQFF. The CDR3 DNA sequence: TGTGCCAGCAGCACCGGACTAGCGGCATACAATGAGCAGTTCTTC. The chain uses TRBV7-2 and TRBJ2-1; TRBD2 agrees at 10 bases. Trimming at V came to 5 bases and at J to 4 bases, leaving 5 bases not matched to a gene. The CDR3 runs 15 residues. Germline V gives CDR1 SGHTA, CDR2 FQGNSA. The full variable domain, its missing parts supplied by reference TRBV7-2 and TRBJ2-1, is GAGVSQSPSNKVTEKGKDVELRCDPISGHTALYWYRQSLGQGLEFLIYFQGNSAPDKSGLPSDRFSAERTGGSVSTLTIQRTQQEDSAVYLCASSTGLAAYNEQFFGPGTRLTVL.

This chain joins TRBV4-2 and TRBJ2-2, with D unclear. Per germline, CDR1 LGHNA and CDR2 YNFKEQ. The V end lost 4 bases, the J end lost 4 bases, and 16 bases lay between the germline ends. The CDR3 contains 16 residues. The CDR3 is CASSLQAAEVTGELFF. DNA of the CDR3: TGTGCCAGCAGCCTTCAAGCCGCCGAGGTCACCGGGGAGCTGTTTTTT.

The DNA for the CDR3 is TGTGCCAGCAGCGGAGGGAGTACCCTTCAAGGGAACACCATATATTTT. This gives the protein CASSGGSTLQGNTIYF. The rearrangement links TRBV7-6 to TRBJ1-3; D call uncertain. Trimming removed 5 bases from V and 7 bases from J, with 21 bases in between. The CDR3 consists of 16 residues. Germline CDR1 reads SGHVS; CDR2 reads FNYEAQ.

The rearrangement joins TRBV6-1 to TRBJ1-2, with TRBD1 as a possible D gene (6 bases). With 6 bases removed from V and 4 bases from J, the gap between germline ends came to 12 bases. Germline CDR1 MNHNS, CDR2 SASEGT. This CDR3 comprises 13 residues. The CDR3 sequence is CASRRRGGYGYTF. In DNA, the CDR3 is TGTGCCAGCAGGAGGAGGGGGGGCTATGGCTACACCTTC.

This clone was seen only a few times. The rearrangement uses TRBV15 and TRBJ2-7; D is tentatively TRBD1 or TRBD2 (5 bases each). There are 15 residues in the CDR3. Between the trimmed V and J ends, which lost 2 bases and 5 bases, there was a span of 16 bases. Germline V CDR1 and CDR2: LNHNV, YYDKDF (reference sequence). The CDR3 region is CATSRLRDPLDEQYF. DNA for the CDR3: TGTGCCACCAGCAGACTCCGGGACCCCCTCGACGAGCAGTACTTC.

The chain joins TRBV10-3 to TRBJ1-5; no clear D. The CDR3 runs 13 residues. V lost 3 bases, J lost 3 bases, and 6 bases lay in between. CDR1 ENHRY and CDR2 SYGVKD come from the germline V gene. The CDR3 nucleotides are TGTGCCATCAGTGAACAGTTCAATCAGCCCCAGCATTTT. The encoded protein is CAISEQFNQPQHF.

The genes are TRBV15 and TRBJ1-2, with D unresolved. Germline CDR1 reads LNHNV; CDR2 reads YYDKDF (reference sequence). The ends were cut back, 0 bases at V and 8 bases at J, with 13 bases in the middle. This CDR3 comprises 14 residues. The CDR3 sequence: CATSRDGGSKGYTF. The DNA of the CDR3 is TGTGCCACCAGCAGAGATGGAGGGAGTAAAGGCTACACCTTC. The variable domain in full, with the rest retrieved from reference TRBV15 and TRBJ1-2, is DAMVIQNPRYQVTQFGKPVTLSCSQTLNHNVMYWYQQKSSQAPKLLFHYYDKDFNNEADTPDNFQSRRPNTSFCFLDIRSPGLGDTAMYLCATSRDGGSKGYTFGSGTRLTVV.

DNA for the CDR3: TGTGCCAGCAGTTTTTGGCAGCGAGTGGAGCAGTACTTC. It yields the protein CASSFWQRVEQYF. The rearrangement uses TRBV28 and TRBJ2-7; D not resolved. In germline, CDR1 is MDHEN, CDR2 SYDVKM. The germline V and J ends were trimmed by 3 bases and 7 bases, with 13 bases remaining between them. This CDR3 is 13 amino acids long.

The CDR3 DNA is TGCGCCAGCAGCCTCCGGGGGGGCCCAGATACGCAGTATTTT. It specifies CASSLRGGPDTQYF. V is TRBV5-1 and J is TRBJ2-3; the match to TRBD2 covers 8 bases. Germline V gene data show CDR1 as SGHRS and CDR2 as YFSETQ. After removal of 4 bases from V and 4 bases from J, the junction contained 5 bases not matched to a gene. The CDR3 spans 14 residues. Filled out from reference TRBV5-1 and TRBJ2-3, the complete variable domain reads KAGVTQTPRYLIKTRGQQVTLSCSPISGHRSVSWYQQTPGQGLQFLFEYFSETQRNKGNFPGRFSGRQFSNSRSEMNVSTLELGDSALYLCASSLRGGPDTQYFGPGTRLTVL.

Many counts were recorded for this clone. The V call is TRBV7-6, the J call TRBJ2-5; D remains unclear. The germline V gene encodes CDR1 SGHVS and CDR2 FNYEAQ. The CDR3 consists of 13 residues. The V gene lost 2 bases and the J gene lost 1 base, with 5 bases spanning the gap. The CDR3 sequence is CASSLYSQETQYF. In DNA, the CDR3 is TGTGCCAGCAGCTTATACAGCCAAGAGACCCAGTACTTC.

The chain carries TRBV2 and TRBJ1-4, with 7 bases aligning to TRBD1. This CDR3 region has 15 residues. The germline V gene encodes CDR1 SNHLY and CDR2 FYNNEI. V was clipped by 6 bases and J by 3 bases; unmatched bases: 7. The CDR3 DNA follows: TGTGCCAGCAGAGCGCGGACAGGTCCTAATGAAAAACTGTTTTTT. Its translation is CASRARTGPNEKLFF.

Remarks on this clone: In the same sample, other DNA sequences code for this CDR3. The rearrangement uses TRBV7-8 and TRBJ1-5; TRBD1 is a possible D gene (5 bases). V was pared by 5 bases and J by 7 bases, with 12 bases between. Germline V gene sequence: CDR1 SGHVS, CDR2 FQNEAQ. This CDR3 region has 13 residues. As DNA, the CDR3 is TGTGCCAGCAGCCTTGGGCGGGGCCAGCCCCAGCATTTT. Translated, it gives CASSLGRGQPQHF.

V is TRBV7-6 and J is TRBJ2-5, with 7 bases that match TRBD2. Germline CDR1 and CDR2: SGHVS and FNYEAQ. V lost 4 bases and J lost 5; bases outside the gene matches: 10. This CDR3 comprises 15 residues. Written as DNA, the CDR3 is TGTGCCAGCAGCTCCCCAACGACTAGCAGGGAGACCCAGTACTTC. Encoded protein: CASSSPTTSRETQYF. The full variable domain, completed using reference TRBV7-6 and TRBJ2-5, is GAGVSQSPRYKVTKRGQDVALRCDPISGHVSLYWYRQALGQGPEFLTYFNYEAQQDKSGLPNDRFSAERPEGSISTLTIQRTEQRDSAMYRCASSSPTTSRETQYFGPGTRLLVL.

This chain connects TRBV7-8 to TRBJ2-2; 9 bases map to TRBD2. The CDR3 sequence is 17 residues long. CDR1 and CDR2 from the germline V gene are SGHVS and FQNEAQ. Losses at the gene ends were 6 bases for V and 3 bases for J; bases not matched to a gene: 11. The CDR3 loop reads CASRGRTGTSHTGELFF. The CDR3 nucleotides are TGTGCCAGCAGAGGGAGAACCGGGACTAGCCACACCGGGGAGCTGTTTTTT.

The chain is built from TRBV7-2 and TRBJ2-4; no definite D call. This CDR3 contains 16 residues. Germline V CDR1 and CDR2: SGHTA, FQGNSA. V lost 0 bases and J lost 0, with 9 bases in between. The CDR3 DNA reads TGTGCCAGCAGCTTAGCGTCACCACTAGCCAAAAACATTCAGTACTTC. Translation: CASSLASPLAKNIQYF.

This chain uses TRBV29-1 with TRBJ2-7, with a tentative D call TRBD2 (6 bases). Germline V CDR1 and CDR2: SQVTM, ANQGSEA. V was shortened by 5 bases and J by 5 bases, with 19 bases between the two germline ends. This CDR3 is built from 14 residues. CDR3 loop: CSVWGGHLVDEQYF. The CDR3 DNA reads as TGCAGCGTTTGGGGAGGCCATTTAGTGGACGAGCAGTACTTC.

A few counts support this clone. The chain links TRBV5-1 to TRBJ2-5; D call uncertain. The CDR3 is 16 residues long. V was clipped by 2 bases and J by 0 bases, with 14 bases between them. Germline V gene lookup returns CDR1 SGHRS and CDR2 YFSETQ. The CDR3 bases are TGCGCCAGCAGCTTACTTCCTGTGGCAGACCAAGAGACCCAGTACTTC. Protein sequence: CASSLLPVADQETQYF.

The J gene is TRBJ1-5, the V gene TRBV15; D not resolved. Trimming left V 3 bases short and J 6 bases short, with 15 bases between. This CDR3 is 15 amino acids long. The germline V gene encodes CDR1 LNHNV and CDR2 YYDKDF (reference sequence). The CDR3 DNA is TGTGCCACCAGCAGGGGCAGGAGTGGGATTCAGCCCCAGCATTTT. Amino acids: CATSRGRSGIQPQHF.

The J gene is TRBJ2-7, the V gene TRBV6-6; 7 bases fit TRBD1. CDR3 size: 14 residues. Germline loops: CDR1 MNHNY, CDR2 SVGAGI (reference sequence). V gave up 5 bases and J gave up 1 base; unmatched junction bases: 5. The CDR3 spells CASSVKGASYEQYF. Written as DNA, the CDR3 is TGTGCCAGCAGTGTTAAGGGGGCTTCCTACGAGCAGTACTTC.

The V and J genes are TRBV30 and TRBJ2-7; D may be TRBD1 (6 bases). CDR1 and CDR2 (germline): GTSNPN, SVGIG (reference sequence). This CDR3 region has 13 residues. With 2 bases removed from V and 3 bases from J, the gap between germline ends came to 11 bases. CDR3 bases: TGTGCCTGGAGTCGGGACACCTACTACGAGCAGTACTTC. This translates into CAWSRDTYYEQYF. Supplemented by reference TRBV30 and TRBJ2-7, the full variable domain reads SQTIHQWPATLVQPVGSPLSLECTVEGTSNPNLYWYRQAAGRGLQLLFYSVGIGQISSEVPQNLSASRPQDRQFILSSKKLLLSDSGFYLCAWSRDTYYEQYFGPGTRLTVT.